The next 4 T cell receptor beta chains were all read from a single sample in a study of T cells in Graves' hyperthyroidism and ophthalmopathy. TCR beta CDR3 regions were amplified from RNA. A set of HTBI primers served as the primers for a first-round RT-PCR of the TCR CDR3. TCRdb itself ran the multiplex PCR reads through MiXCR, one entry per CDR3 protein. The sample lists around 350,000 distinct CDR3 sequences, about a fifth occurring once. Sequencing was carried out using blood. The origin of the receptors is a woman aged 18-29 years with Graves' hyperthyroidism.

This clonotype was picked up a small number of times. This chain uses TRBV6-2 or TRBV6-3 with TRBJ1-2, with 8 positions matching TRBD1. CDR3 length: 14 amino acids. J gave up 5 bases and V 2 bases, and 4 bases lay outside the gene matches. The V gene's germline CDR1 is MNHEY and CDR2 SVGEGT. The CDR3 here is CASSYQDRDYGYTF. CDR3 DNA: TGTGCCAGCAGTTACCAGGACAGGGATTATGGCTACACCTTC.

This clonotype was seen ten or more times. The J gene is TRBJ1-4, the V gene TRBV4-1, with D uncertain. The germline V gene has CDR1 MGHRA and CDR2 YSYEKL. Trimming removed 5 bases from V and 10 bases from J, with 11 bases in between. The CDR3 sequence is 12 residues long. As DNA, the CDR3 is TGCGCCAGCAGCGGGCAGAGGTCAAAACTGTTTTTT. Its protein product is CASSGQRSKLFF.

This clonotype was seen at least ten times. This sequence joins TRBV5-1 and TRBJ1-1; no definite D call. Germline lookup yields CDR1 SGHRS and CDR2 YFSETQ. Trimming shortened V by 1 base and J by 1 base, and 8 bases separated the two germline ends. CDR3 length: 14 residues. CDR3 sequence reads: CASSLRRKNTEAFF. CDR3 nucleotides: TGCGCCAGCAGCTTGCGACGGAAGAACACTGAAGCTTTCTTT.

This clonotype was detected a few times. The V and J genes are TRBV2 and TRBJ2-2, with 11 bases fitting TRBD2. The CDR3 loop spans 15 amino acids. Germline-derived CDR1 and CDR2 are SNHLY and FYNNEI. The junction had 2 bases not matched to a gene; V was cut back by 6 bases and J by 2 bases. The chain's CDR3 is CASRLAGGNTGELFF. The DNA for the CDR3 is TGTGCCAGCAGGCTAGCGGGAGGAAACACCGGGGAGCTGTTTTTT.